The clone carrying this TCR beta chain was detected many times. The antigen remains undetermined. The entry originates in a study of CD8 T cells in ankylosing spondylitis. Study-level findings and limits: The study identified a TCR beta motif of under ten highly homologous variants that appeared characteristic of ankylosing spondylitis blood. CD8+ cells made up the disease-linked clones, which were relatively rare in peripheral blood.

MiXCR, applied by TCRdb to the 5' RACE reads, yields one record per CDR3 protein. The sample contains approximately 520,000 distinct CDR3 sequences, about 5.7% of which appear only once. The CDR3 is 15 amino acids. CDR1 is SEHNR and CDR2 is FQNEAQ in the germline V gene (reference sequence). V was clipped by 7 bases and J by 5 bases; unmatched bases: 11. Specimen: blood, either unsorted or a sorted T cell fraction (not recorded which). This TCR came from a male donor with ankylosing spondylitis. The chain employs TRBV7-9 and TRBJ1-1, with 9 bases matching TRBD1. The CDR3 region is CASNTLRGQGTEAFF. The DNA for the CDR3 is TGTGCCAGCAACACATTAAGGGGACAGGGTACTGAAGCTTTCTTT.